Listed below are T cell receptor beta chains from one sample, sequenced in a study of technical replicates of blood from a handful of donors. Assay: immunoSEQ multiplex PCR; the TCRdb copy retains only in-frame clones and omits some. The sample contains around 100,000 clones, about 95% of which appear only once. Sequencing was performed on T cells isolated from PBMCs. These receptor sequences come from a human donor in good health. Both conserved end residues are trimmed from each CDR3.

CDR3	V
ASRPSIDRGGGYT	TRBV5-5
ASSEDRGPDTQY	TRBV9
AWSRRGNQPQH	TRBV30
ASSDRTGSGNTIY	TRBV2
AWSSRIEQF	TRBV30
ASRRFDFTNEKLF	TRBV27
ASSSPLAIRETQY	TRBV7-8
SVEARSSTDTQY	TRBV29-1
SVLLNTEAF	TRBV29-1
ASWLAGPYEQY	TRBV2
ASSFQGMNQPQH	TRBV6-6
ASSGGTSEKLF	TRBV5-1
ASTRDGGASGYT	TRBV6-6
ASSLGLAKNIQY	TRBV28
ASRTLAGTDTQY	TRBV5-8
ASREAGEETGELF	TRBV6-1
ASSLLGTGELF	TRBV27
ASSPRRDRGDRELF	TRBV7-2
ASSLYFRLGQGKGYGYT	TRBV27
ASSPLRSGETQY	TRBV11-3
ASSDTQGGEQF	TRBV5-1
ASSAGNRVGYT	TRBV9
ASSQGRDTQY	TRBV4-1
SVIGTASTDTQY	TRBV29-1
ASSRGAGQRNTGELF	TRBV5-1
ASSLRGADTQY	TRBV5-4
ASSLLGAGSVNEQF	TRBV27
ASSSGTGSYEQY	TRBV7-6
ASSITSGRNTGELF	TRBV19
ASSDFGGTVISGYT	TRBV2
ASSPSLDYGYT	TRBV18
ASSSQQGNTEAF	TRBV5-4
ASTSSGNYNEQF	TRBV6-1
ATSLWREIHEQF	TRBV15
ASSLGSGGRYNEQF	TRBV7-9
ASRPQQGGNSPLH	TRBV2
ASSGYDSTEAF	TRBV25-1
ASSQEWRMSDTQY	TRBV4-1
ASSRQREGRDEQF	TRBV7-9
ASSPGTGMFAHTDTQY	TRBV5-4
ASSDRNYRGQVEKLF	TRBV25-1
ATSRDLSSGGSEQF	TRBV15
ASSFSFSYGYT	TRBV28
ASSQVGAGANYGYT	TRBV4-1
ASSVRDRGRTGELF	TRBV9
ASAKTSGRNEQF	TRBV9
ASSPESGTGGDNQPQH	TRBV4-3
ASSLGTTNIQY	TRBV7-2
ASSQIRLAVVGNEQF	TRBV11-3
ASSEAGTSTYEQY	TRBV7-3
ASSISRGRMGTEAF	TRBV19